This record concerns one T cell receptor (beta chain) sequence. Its antigen is not identified. PCR primers comprised 60 Vbeta and 13 Jbeta primers. Profiled with immunoSEQ multiplex PCR; TCRdb holds only in-frame clones, not every one. In total, the table holds some 89,000 clones. This record comes from a study of cytomegalovirus exposure and HLA in healthy donors. Broader study findings: It was shown in a later analysis that HLA-associated TCR beta chains were more clonally expanded than other, equally common chains. Accurate predictions that matched the HLA-A and HLA-B alleles of most subjects were reportedly made from TCR beta sequences.

The clonotype originates from a woman in her twenties or thirties in good health and CMV-seronegative. Material for sequencing was PBMCs.

This chain's CDR3 is CASSYSTGGITEAFF. CDR3 nucleotides: TGTGCCAGCAGTTACTCGACAGGGGGAATCACTGAAGCTTTCTTT. The chain joins TRBV6-5 to TRBJ1-1; 9 bases align to TRBD1. Trimming cost V 0 bases and J 4 bases; bases outside gene matches: 3. Germline V CDR1 and CDR2: MNHEY, SVGAGI. This CDR3 has 15 residues.